This T cell receptor beta chain was profiled in a study of control samples from healthy donors and cancer patients. Sequencing used immunoSEQ multiplex PCR; TCRdb keeps in-frame clones, though not all of them. The repertoire holds some 20,000 clones, with roughly 80% as singletons. The CDR3 contains 14 residues. The ends lost 5 bases at V and 9 bases at J; junction bases unmatched: 10. CDR1 SGHNT and CDR2 YYREEE come from the germline V gene (reference sequence). The V and J genes are TRBV5-4 and TRBJ2-3; 9 bases fit TRBD2. Sequenced: PBMCs. The clonotype comes from a man at least 80 years old with head and neck cancer. The CDR3, as DNA: TGTGCCAGCAGGGACGGGCGGGAGGGGGACACGCAGTATTTT. Translated, it gives CASRDGREGDTQYF.